The clone carrying this T cell receptor beta chain came up once. This specimen comes from a study of shared clonotypes between healthy human individuals. Per the germline V gene, CDR1 is SNHLY and CDR2 is FYNNEI. Deletions cut 5 bases from V and 0 bases from J, with 17 bases between. The CDR3 is made up of 17 amino acids. Assay used: immunoSEQ multiplex PCR; TCRdb lists only in-frame clones, some missing. The sample lists roughly 1,100,000 clones; roughly 80% were seen once. This receptor was taken from a man aged 18 to 30 in good health. The specimen was memory CD4+ T cells sorted from blood. The sample's subset: CD45RA-negative fraction. The chain has TRBV2 and TRBJ1-3; no definite D call. The CDR3 is CASSSPGGGNSGNTIYF. CDR3 DNA: TGTGCCAGCAGTTCCCCGGGAGGAGGGAACTCTGGAAACACCATATATTTT.